This T cell receptor beta chain originates from a study of cytomegalovirus exposure and HLA in healthy donors. Regarding the study as a whole: It was in a later analysis that TCR association rates were seen to vary by HLA locus, highest for DRB1 and lowest for HLA-C.

V shed 10 bases, J shed 5 bases, and the junction held 12 bases outside the gene matches. The CDR3 consists of 14 residues. CDR1 is SGHTS and CDR2 is YDEGEE in the germline V gene. Unrecorded immune exposure was likely among donors, who were nominally healthy when sampled. This clone was seen more than once but under ten times. Its target is unknown. It was with 60 Vbeta and 13 Jbeta primers that the PCR ran. Libraries were prepared by immunoSEQ multiplex PCR; TCRdb keeps only in-frame clonotypes and omits some of them. This sample has roughly 100,000 clones, with roughly three quarters found just once.

The source material was PBMCs. The clonotype comes from a man aged 40-49 years in good health and CMV-seronegative. The chain joins TRBV5-8 to TRBJ1-1, with TRBD1 matching 9 bases. CDR3 nucleotides: TGTGCCTTCACCGGGACAGGGTTAGTAACTGAAGCTTTCTTT. Residues: CAFTGTGLVTEAFF.